Listed below are T cell receptor beta chains from one sample, sequenced in a study of cytomegalovirus exposure and HLA in healthy donors. Produced via immunoSEQ multiplex PCR; TCRdb's table is partial and in-frame only. The sample records 240,000 or so clones, about 86% being singletons. Sequencing input: PBMCs. The receptors here all came from a woman aged 30 to 39 in good health and CMV-seropositive. CDR3s include the opening cysteine and the closing phenylalanine or tryptophan. D genes are given only for firm matches. Size tells how often a clone was seen (once, few, many) or the class of an expanded clone, and some rows leave it out.

>13|TRBJ1-2|.|.|TRBV11-1
TGTGCCAGGTCGGGAGGAGCAAAGGCTGGCTACACCTTC
CARSGGAKAGYTF
>16|TRBJ1-1|.|.|TRBV7-9
TGTGCCAGCAGCCTACCGGTGGGGGGGACGAACACTGAAGCTTTCTTT
CASSLPVGGTNTEAFF
>13|TRBJ1-2|.|few|TRBV5-6
TGTGCCAGCAGCTTGGAGTCCTGGGGCGGCTACACCTTC
CASSLESWGGYTF
>14|TRBJ2-7|.|.|TRBV28
TGTGCCAGCAGTTTATACTACGGGACCTACGAGCAGTACTTC
CASSLYYGTYEQYF
>17|TRBJ1-5|TRBD1|.|TRBV27
TGTGCCAGCCGCAAAGGGACAGGGGGCGAGAGCAATCAGCCCCAGCATTTT
CASRKGTGGESNQPQHF
>12|TRBJ1-2|.|few|TRBV9
TGTGCCAGCAGCGCCTCAGGATATGGCTACACCTTC
CASSASGYGYTF
>13|TRBJ2-1|TRBD2|few|TRBV7-2
TGTGCCAGCAGCCTCCAGCGGGAGTGGGAGCAGTTCTTC
CASSLQREWEQFF
>14|TRBJ1-1|.|.|TRBV27
TGTGCCAGCAAGGGGACTCCCAACCCGACTGAAGCTTTCTTT
CASKGTPNPTEAFF
>13|TRBJ2-5|.|.|TRBV2
TGTGCCAGCAGATTCGACAGGGAGGAGGTCCAGTACTTC
CASRFDREEVQYF
>15|TRBJ2-3|TRBD1|.|TRBV7-9
TGTGCCAGCAGCTCCGGGACAGGGTTCGGAGATACGCAGTATTTT
CASSSGTGFGDTQYF
>14|TRBJ1-4|.|.|TRBV5-5
TGTGCCAGCAGCTTGGCAGGTATAACAGGGAAACTGTTTTTT
CASSLAGITGKLFF
>13|TRBJ2-7|.|.|TRBV27
TGTGCCAGCAGTTTAAACCTAGCCTACGAGCAGTACTTC
CASSLNLAYEQYF
>14|TRBJ2-5|TRBD2|.|TRBV5-6
TGTGCCAGCAGCTCCTGGACTAGCGGAGAGACCCAGTACTTC
CASSSWTSGETQYF
>14|TRBJ1-2|.|few|TRBV6-1
TGTGCCAGCAGTGCCGGCGGGGGGCAACCCGGCTACACCTTC
CASSAGGGQPGYTF
>16|TRBJ2-2|TRBD1|.|TRBV4-1
TGCGCCAGCAGCCAAGAAGGGACAGGGCTCCCCGGGGAGCTGTTTTTT
CASSQEGTGLPGELFF
>11|TRBJ1-2|.|.|TRBV20-1
TGCAGTGCTCCTATGGGGGGTGGCTACACCTTC
CSAPMGGGYTF
>14|TRBJ1-1|.|.|TRBV28
TGTGCCAGCAGTGTAATAACAGGGTACACTGAAGCTTTCTTT
CASSVITGYTEAFF
>14|TRBJ2-7|.|.|TRBV27
TGTGCCAGCAGTTTATTAGGGAGAGGCGTCGAGCAGTACTTC
CASSLLGRGVEQYF
>17|TRBJ1-3|TRBD1|.|TRBV6-7
TGTGCCAGCAGCCTAGCCTCGACAGGGATCCTTGGAAACACCATATATTTT
CASSLASTGILGNTIYF
>16|TRBJ1-4|.|.|TRBV25-1
TGTGCCAGCAGTGAGCCAAGGGGTGCAACTAATGAAAAACTGTTTTTT
CASSEPRGATNEKLFF
>9|TRBJ1-2|.|once|TRBV5-5
TGTGCCAGCACCGGGGGCTACACCTTC
CASTGGYTF
>13|TRBJ2-7|TRBD1|.|TRBV29-1
TGCAGCGTTGGGGACAGGGGGGGGTCCGAGCAGTACTTC
CSVGDRGGSEQYF
>15|TRBJ1-4|.|.|TRBV5-4
TGTGCCAGCAGCTTGGCCGGGCAGGGTGGTGAAAAACTGTTTTTT
CASSLAGQGGEKLFF
>16|TRBJ2-7|.|.|TRBV6-5
TGTGCCAGCAGTTACAGGTGGGGGCAGGTAACCTACGAGCAGTACTTC
CASSYRWGQVTYEQYF
>13|TRBJ1-2|TRBD1|.|TRBV28
TGTGCCAGCAGTCCACGGGACAGGAATGGCTACACCTTC
CASSPRDRNGYTF
>13|TRBJ2-5|.|.|TRBV29-1
TGCAGCGTTGAAGATCTGCAGGTGGAGACCCAGTACTTC
CSVEDLQVETQYF
>18|TRBJ1-2|TRBD1|once|TRBV18
TGTGCCAGCTCACCATACGTGCCAGGACAGGGGTGGAACTATGGCTACACCTTC
CASSPYVPGQGWNYGYTF
>14|TRBJ2-7|TRBD1|.|TRBV28
TGTGCCAGTCGTTGGGGGACAGGGGCTTGGGAGCAGTACTTC
CASRWGTGAWEQYF
>16|TRBJ2-1|TRBD2|.|TRBV5-6
TGTGCCAGCAGCCCCGATTATAGCGGGACTTCCAATGAGCAGTTCTTC
CASSPDYSGTSNEQFF
>16|TRBJ2-7|TRBD2|.|TRBV29-1
TGCAGCTCAAAGAGACTAGCGGGCCGACGAAGCTACGAGCAGTACTTC
CSSKRLAGRRSYEQYF
>14|TRBJ1-1|.|.|TRBV6-5
TGTGCCAGCAGTTACGTTTCGGGGGGGACTGAAGCTTTCTTT
CASSYVSGGTEAFF
>14|TRBJ2-1|.|.|TRBV18
TGTGCCAGCTCACCACCTTGGTTCAGACAAGAGCAGTTCTTC
CASSPPWFRQEQFF
>16|TRBJ2-5|TRBD1|.|TRBV11-3
TGTGCCAGCAGCGGTACCGGGACAGGGGGCGGTGAGACCCAGTACTTC
CASSGTGTGGGETQYF
>15|TRBJ2-7|TRBD1|.|TRBV6-1
TGTGCCAGCACCCTGGGGGGGACAGGGGGCTACGAGCAGTACTTC
CASTLGGTGGYEQYF
>16|TRBJ2-2|TRBD2|.|TRBV7-3
TGTGCCAGCAGCCCGCATAGCGGGAGAGGTCCCGGGGAGCTGTTTTTT
CASSPHSGRGPGELFF
>15|TRBJ2-2|TRBD1|.|TRBV27
TGTGCCAGCAGTTCGATCAACAGGGGGACCGGGGAGCTGTTTTTT
CASSSINRGTGELFF
>14|TRBJ2-3|.|.|TRBV5-3
TGTGCCAGAAGCTCGGGGGGCCCTACAGATACGCAGTATTTT
CARSSGGPTDTQYF
>14|TRBJ1-2|TRBD1|once|TRBV13
TGTGCCAGCAGCTCACGGGACAGTAACTATGGCTACACCTTC
CASSSRDSNYGYTF
>15|TRBJ1-5|.|.|TRBV28
TGTGCCAGCAGTTTGATGAGGTATAGCAATCAGCCCCAGCATTTT
CASSLMRYSNQPQHF
>13|TRBJ2-7|.|.|TRBV30
TGTGCCTGGAGTGTGGCAGGGCCCTACGAGCAGTACTTC
CAWSVAGPYEQYF
>14|TRBJ1-1|.|.|TRBV30
TGTGCCTGGATATACAGGGAACTTTACACTGAAGCTTTCTTT
CAWIYRELYTEAFF
>15|TRBJ1-3|.|once|TRBV5-6
TGTGCCAGCAGCTTGGTACCGAGCTCTGGAAACACCATATATTTT
CASSLVPSSGNTIYF
>15|TRBJ1-1|.|.|TRBV30
TGTGCCTGGACCGTAATGGGACACCCGAACACTGAAGCTTTCTTT
CAWTVMGHPNTEAFF
>15|TRBJ2-5|TRBD2|.|TRBV6-1
TGTGCCAGCAGTTGGACTAGCGGGAGAATTGAGACCCAGTACTTC
CASSWTSGRIETQYF
>16|TRBJ2-4|TRBD1|.|TRBV27
TGTGCCAGCAGTGAGACCCCCCGGGACAGGGCGAGCATTCAGTACTTC
CASSETPRDRASIQYF
>17|TRBJ2-3|TRBD1|.|TRBV10-2
TGCGCCAGCAGTGACCGCGCCGGGACAGGGCTCACAGATACGCAGTATTTT
CASSDRAGTGLTDTQYF
>13|TRBJ1-2|.|.|TRBV2
TGTGCCAGCAGCCAGACGTTTGCGGGAGGCTACACCTTC
CASSQTFAGGYTF
>16|TRBJ2-5|TRBD1|.|TRBV5-1
TGCGCCAGCAGCCTTATGGGACAGGGGGTTGAGGAGACCCAGTACTTC
CASSLMGQGVEETQYF
>16|TRBJ2-1|.|.|TRBV4-1
TGCGCCAGCAGCCATCGGGACGGGAGTTCCTACAATGAGCAGTTCTTC
CASSHRDGSSYNEQFF
>14|TRBJ1-5|TRBD1|once|TRBV7-3
TGTGCCAGCAGCTTAACAGGGGGCAACCAGCCCCAGCATTTT
CASSLTGGNQPQHF
>20|TRBJ2-1|TRBD2|.|TRBV6-1
TGTGCCAGCAGTGAAGCTAAAGTACCCCTCCGCGGGAGTCCCTACAATGAGCAGTTCTTC
CASSEAKVPLRGSPYNEQFF
>16|TRBJ1-4|.|.|TRBV11-2
TGTGCCAGCAGCTCCCGCGGGACCTCGGACCGGGAAAAACTGTTTTTT
CASSSRGTSDREKLFF
>12|TRBJ2-5|TRBD2|.|TRBV6-5
TGTGCCAGCATGACTAGCAGGGAGACCCAGTACTTC
CASMTSRETQYF
>16|TRBJ1-4|TRBD1|once|TRBV5-1
TGCGCCAGCAGCCCGGACGTGGGGACAGTGAATGAAAAACTGTTTTTT
CASSPDVGTVNEKLFF
>17|TRBJ1-2|TRBD1|once|TRBV9
TGTGCCAGCAGCGCGAACCCGGGACAGGGGTTAATTAATGGCTACACCTTC
CASSANPGQGLINGYTF
>16|TRBJ2-1|TRBD1|.|TRBV7-9
TGTGCCAGCAGCCCGTCGGACAGGGGGTCCTACAATGAGCAGTTCTTC
CASSPSDRGSYNEQFF
>14|TRBJ2-1|TRBD1|.|TRBV29-1
TGCAGCGGCGATGACAGGGATGGCTACAATGAGCAGTTCTTC
CSGDDRDGYNEQFF